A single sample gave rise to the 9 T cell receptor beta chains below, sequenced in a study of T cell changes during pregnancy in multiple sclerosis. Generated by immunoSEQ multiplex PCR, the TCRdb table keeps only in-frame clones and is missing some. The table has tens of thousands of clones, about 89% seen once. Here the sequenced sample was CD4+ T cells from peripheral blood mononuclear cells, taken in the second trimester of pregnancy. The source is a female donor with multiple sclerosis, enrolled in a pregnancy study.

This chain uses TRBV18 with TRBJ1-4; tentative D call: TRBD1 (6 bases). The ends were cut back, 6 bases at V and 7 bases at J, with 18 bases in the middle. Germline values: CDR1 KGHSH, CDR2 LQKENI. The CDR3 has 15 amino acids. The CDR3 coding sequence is TGTGCCAGCTCTCTTAGACAGGATCGCGGTGAAAAACTGTTTTTT. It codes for CASSLRQDRGEKLFF.

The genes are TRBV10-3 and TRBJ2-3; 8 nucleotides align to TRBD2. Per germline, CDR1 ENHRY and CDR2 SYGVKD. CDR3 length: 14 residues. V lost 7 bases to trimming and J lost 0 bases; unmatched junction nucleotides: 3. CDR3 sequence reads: CAITRGGSTDTQYF. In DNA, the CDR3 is TGTGCCATCACTCGCGGGGGGAGCACAGATACGCAGTATTTT.

The CDR3, as DNA: TGTGCCAGCAGTCGGACCCCCAGGGGGCCGAAGCAAGAGACCCAGTACTTC. Its protein product is CASSRTPRGPKQETQYF. V and J are TRBV2 and TRBJ2-5; 8 bases line up with TRBD1. Germline loops: CDR1 SNHLY, CDR2 FYNNEI. This CDR3 has 17 residues. Trimming removed 5 bases from V and 2 bases from J; junction bases left unmatched: 13.

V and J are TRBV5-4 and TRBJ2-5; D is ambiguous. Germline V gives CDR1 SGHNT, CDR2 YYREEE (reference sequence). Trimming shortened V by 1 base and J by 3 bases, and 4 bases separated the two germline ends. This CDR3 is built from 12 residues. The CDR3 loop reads CASSLTEETQYF. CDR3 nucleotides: TGTGCCAGCAGCTTGACAGAAGAGACCCAGTACTTC.

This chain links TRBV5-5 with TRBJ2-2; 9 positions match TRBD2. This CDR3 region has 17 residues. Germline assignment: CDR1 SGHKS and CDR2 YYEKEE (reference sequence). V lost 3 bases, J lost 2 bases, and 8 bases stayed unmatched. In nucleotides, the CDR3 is TGTGCCAGCAGCTCGAGGTTAGCGGGGGTTAACACCGGGGAGCTGTTTTTT. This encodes CASSSRLAGVNTGELFF.

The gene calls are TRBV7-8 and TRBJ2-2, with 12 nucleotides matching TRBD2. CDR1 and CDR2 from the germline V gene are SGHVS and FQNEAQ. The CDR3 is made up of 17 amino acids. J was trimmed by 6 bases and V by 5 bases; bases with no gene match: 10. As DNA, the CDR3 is TGTGCCAGCAGCGTACAGCGTAGACTAGCGGGGGCCGGGGAGCTGTTTTTT. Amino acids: CASSVQRRLAGAGELFF. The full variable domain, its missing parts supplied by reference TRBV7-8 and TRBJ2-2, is GAGVSQSPRYKVAKRGQDVALRCDPISGHVSLFWYQQALGQGPEFLTYFQNEAQLDKSGLPSDRFFAERPEGSVSTLKIQRTQQEDSAVYLCASSVQRRLAGAGELFFGEGSRLTVL.

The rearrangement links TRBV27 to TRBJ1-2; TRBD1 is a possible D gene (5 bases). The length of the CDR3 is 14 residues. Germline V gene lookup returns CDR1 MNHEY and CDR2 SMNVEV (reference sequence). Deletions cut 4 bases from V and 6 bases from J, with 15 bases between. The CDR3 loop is CASSSAGIEDGYTF. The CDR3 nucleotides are TGTGCCAGCAGTTCCGCAGGGATAGAAGATGGCTACACCTTC.

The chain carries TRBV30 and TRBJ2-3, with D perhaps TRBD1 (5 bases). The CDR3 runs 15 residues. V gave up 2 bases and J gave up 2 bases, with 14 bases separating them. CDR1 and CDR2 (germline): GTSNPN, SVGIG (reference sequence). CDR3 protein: CAWSSLMGLTDTQYF. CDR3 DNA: TGTGCCTGGAGTTCGCTTATGGGGCTCACAGATACGCAGTATTTT.

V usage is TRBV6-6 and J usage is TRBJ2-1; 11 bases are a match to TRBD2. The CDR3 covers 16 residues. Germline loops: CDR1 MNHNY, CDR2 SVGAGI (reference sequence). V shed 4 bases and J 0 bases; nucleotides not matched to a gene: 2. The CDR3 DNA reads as TGTGCCAGCAGTTTTACTAGCGGGAGCTCCTACAATGAGCAGTTCTTC. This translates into CASSFTSGSSYNEQFF.